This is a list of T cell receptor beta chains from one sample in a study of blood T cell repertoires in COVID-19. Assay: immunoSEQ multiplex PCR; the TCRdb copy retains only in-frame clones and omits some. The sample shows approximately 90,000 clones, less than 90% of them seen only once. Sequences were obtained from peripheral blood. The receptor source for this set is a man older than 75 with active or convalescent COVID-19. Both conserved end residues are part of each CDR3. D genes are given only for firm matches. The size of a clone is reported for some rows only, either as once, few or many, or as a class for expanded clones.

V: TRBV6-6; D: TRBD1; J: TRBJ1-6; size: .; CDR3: CASSPGQGSSYNSPLHF; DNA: TGTGCCAGCAGTCCCGGACAGGGAAGCTCCTATAATTCACCCCTCCACTTT
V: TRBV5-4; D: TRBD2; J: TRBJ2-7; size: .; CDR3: CASSLGGAGGSYEQYF; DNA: TGTGCCAGCAGCTTGGGCGGGGCGGGAGGCTCCTACGAGCAGTACTTC
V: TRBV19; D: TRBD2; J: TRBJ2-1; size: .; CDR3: CASSRLTSGVYNEQFF; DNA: TGTGCCAGTAGTAGATTAACTAGCGGAGTGTACAATGAGCAGTTCTTC
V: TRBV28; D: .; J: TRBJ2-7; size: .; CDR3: CASSPNYYEQYF; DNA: TGTGCCAGCAGTCCGAACTATTACGAGCAGTACTTC
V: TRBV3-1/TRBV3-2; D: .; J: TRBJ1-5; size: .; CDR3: CASSQQGDQPQHF; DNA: TGTGCCAGCAGCCAACAGGGTGACCAGCCCCAGCATTTT
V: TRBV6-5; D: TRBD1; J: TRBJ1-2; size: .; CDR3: CASSSHTGATGYTF; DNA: TGTGCCAGCAGTTCTCACACAGGGGCGACCGGCTACACCTTC
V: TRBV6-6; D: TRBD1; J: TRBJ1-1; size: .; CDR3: CASSSQADRDEAFF; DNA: TGTGCCAGCAGTTCCCAGGCAGACAGGGATGAAGCTTTCTTT
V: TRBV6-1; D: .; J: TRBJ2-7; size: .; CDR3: CASSEHTGIRSSISYEQYF; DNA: TGTGCCAGCAGTGAGCACACAGGGATCCGCTCCTCGATTTCCTACGAGCAGTACTTC
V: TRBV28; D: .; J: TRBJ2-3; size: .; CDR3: CASMLGSYADTQYF; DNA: TGTGCCAGCATGCTCGGGAGTTACGCAGATACGCAGTATTTT
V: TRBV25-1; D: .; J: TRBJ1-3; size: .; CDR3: CASSPIGGSGNTIYF; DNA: TGTGCCAGCAGTCCGATCGGGGGGTCAGGGAACACCATATATTTT
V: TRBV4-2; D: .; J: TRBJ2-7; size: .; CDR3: CASSLSEAYEQYF; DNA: TGTGCCAGCAGCCTCTCAGAGGCCTACGAGCAGTACTTC
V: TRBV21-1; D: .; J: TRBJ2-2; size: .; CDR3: CASIHNGRELFF; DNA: TGTGCCAGCATCCATAACGGGAGGGAGCTGTTTTTT
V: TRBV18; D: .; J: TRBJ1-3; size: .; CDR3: CASSQTGSSGNTIYF; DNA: TGTGCCAGCTCACAAACAGGGAGCTCTGGAAACACCATATATTTT
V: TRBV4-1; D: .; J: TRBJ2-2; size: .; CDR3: CVAGDTNTGELFF; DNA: TGCGTGGCAGGTGATACGAACACCGGGGAGCTGTTTTTT
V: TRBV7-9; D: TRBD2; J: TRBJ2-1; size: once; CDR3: CASTTFFPSGNRNEQFF; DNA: TGTGCCAGCACCACCTTCTTCCCTAGCGGGAATCGGAATGAGCAGTTCTTC
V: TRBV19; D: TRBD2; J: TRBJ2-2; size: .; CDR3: CASTSLTSGPYTGELFF; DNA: TGTGCCAGTACCTCACTAACTAGCGGACCCTACACCGGGGAGCTGTTTTTT
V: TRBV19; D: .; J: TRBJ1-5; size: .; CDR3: CASSNQGGTGQPQHF; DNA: TGTGCCAGTAGTAATCAGGGTGGAACGGGTCAGCCCCAGCATTTT
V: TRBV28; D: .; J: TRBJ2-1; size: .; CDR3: CASRAGQDYNEQFF; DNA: TGTGCCAGCAGGGCGGGCCAGGACTACAATGAGCAGTTCTTC
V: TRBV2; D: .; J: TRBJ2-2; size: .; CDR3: CASSLNRQNTGELFF; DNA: TGTGCCAGCAGTCTTAATCGACAGAACACCGGGGAGCTGTTTTTT
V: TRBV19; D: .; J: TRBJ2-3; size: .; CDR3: CASSPPGLNTQYF; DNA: TGTGCCAGTAGTCCCCCAGGGCTTAATACGCAGTATTTT
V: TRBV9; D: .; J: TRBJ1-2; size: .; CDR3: CASIPGGRGGWHGYTF; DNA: TGTGCCAGCATCCCGGGGGGCAGGGGTGGGTGGCATGGCTACACCTTC
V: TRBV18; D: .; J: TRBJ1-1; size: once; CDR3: CASSPSGGDTEAFF; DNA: TGTGCCAGCTCACCATCCGGAGGGGACACTGAAGCTTTCTTT
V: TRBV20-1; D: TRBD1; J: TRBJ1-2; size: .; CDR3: CSASDPDRAHGYGYTF; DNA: TGCAGTGCTAGTGACCCCGACAGGGCACACGGCTATGGCTACACCTTC